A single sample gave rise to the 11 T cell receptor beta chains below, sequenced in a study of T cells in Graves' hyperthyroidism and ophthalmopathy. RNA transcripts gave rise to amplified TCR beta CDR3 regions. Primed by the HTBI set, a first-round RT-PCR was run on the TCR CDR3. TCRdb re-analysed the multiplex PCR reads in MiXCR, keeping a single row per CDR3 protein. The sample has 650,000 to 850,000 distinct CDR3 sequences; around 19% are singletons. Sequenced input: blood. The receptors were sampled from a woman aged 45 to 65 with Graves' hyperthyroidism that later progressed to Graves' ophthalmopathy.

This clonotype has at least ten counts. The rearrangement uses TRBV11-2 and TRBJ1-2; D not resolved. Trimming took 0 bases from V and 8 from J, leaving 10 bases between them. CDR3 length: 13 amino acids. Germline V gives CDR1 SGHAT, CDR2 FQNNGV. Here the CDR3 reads CASSLDEMGGYTF. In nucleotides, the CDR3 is TGTGCCAGCAGCTTAGACGAAATGGGGGGCTACACCTTC.

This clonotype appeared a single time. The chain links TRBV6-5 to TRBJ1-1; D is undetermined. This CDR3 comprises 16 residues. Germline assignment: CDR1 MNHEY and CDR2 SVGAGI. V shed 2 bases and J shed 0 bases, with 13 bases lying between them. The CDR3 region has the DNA TGTGCCAGCAGTTACCCGAGACGGGAATTGAACACTGAAGCTTTCTTT. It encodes CASSYPRRELNTEAFF.

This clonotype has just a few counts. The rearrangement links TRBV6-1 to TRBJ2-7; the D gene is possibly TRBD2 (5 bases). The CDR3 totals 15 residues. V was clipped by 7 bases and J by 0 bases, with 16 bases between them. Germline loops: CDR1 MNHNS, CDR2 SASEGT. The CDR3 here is CASTFSSGGSYEQYF. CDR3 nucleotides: TGTGCCAGCACCTTCTCCAGCGGCGGCTCCTACGAGCAGTACTTC.

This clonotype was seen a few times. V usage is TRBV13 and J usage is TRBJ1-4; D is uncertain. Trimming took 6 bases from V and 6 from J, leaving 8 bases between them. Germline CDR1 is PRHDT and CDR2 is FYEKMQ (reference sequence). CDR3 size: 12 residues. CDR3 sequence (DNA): TGTGCCAGCAGTGGTTTAGATGAAAAACTGTTTTTT. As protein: CASSGLDEKLFF.

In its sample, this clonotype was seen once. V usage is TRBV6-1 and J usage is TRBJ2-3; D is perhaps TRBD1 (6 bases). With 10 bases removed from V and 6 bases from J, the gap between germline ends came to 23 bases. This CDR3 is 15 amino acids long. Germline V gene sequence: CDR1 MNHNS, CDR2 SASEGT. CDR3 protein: CATEETGMMSDTQYF. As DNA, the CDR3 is TGTGCCACCGAAGAGACAGGTATGATGAGTGATACGCAGTATTTT.

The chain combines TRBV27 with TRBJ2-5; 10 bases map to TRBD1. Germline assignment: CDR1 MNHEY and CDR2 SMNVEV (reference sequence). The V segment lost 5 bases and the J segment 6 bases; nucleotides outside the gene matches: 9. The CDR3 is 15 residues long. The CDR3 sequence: CASSPGTGEGKTQYF. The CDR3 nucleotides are TGTGCCAGCAGTCCAGGGACAGGGGAGGGGAAGACCCAGTACTTC.

This chain's CDR3 is CASTNFRDRGGYTF. The CDR3 bases are TGTGCCAGCACGAACTTCCGGGACAGGGGGGGCTACACCTTC. This chain connects TRBV12-3 or TRBV12-4 to TRBJ1-2, with 11 nucleotides matching TRBD1. The CDR3 runs to 14 residues. Trimming cost V 7 bases and J 8 bases; bases outside gene matches: 9.

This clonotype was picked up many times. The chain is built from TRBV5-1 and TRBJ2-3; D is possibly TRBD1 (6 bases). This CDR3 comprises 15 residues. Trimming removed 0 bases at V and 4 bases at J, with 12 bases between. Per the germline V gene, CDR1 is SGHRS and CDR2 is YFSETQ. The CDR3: CASSLAITGPDTQYF. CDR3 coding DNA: TGCGCCAGCAGCTTGGCCATCACAGGGCCAGATACGCAGTATTTT.

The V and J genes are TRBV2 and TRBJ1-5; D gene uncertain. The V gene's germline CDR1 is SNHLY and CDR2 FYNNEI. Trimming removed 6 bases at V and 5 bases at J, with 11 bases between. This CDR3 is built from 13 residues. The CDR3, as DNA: TGTGCCAGCAGAACGGGAACCGATCAGCCCCAGCATTTT. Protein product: CASRTGTDQPQHF.

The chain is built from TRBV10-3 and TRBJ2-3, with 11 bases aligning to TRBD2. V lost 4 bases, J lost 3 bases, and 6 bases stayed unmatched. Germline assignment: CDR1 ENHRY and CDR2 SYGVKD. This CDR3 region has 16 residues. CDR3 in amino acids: CAISGGLAGGTDTQYF. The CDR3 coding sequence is TGTGCCATCAGTGGAGGGCTAGCGGGAGGAACAGATACGCAGTATTTT.

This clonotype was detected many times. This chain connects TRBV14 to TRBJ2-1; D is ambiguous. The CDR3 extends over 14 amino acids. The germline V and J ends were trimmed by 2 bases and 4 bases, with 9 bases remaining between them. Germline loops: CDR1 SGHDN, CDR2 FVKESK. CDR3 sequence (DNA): TGTGCCAGCAGCCAATTAGGGCTGTACAATGAGCAGTTCTTC. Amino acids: CASSQLGLYNEQFF.